The T cell receptor beta chain described here comes from a study of blood T cell repertoires in COVID-19. Study-wide context: T cells, B-cell-depleted T cells, or PBMCs supplied cDNA or gDNA.

Sequencing used immunoSEQ multiplex PCR; TCRdb keeps in-frame clones, though not all of them. Among around 300,000 clones, around 87% were seen once, and the ten largest hold around 0.98%. The CDR3 runs 14 residues. Germline CDR1 reads SGHAT; CDR2 reads FQNNGV. After removal of 5 bases from V and 2 bases from J, the junction contained 5 bases not matched to a gene. The chain employs TRBV11-2 and TRBJ1-2, with 7 bases aligning to TRBD1. Material for sequencing was peripheral blood. The clonotype originates from a woman aged 40 to 55 with COVID-19, enrolled during active disease. The DNA for the CDR3 is TGTGCCAGCAGCCGGGCGGGACAGAACTATGGCTACACCTTC. Its translation is CASSRAGQNYGYTF.